The next 21 T cell receptor beta chains were all read from a single sample in a study of blood T cell repertoires in COVID-19. TCRdb's table, derived via immunoSEQ multiplex PCR, lists solely in-frame clones and lacks some. Of 150,000 or so clones detected, 75% to 85% appear once; the ten largest clones hold 4.5%. What was sequenced was peripheral blood. The receptors here all came from a woman aged 80 or over with active or convalescent COVID-19.

As for this clone: Other DNA sequences of this sample code for an identical CDR3. This chain joins TRBV12-3 or TRBV12-4 and TRBJ2-7; D gene uncertain. The CDR3 spans 13 residues. Trimming removed 3 bases from V and 3 bases from J, with 9 bases in between. CDR3 DNA: TGTGCCAGCAGTTTGGGCGTCGGCTACGAGCAGTACTTC. Protein sequence: CASSLGVGYEQYF.

The gene calls are TRBV10-3 and TRBJ2-1, with 8 bases fitting TRBD2. Germline V gene lookup returns CDR1 ENHRY and CDR2 SYGVKD. Germline trimming cut 5 bases from V and 1 base from J; bases unmatched to any gene: 4. The CDR3 has 15 amino acids. This CDR3 reads CAISPREGSYNEQFF. In DNA form, the CDR3 reads TGTGCCATCAGTCCCCGGGAGGGATCCTACAATGAGCAGTTCTTC.

The chain employs TRBV6-2 or TRBV6-3 and TRBJ2-1; 11 bases match TRBD2. CDR3 length: 14 residues. The V segment lost 4 bases and the J segment 6 bases; nucleotides outside the gene matches: 2. Looked up from germline, CDR1 is MNHEY and CDR2 is SVGEGT. The CDR3, as DNA: TGTGCCAGCAGTTTAGCGGGGGGGCGCAATGAGCAGTTCTTC. This sequence encodes CASSLAGGRNEQFF.

This clone was seen more than once but under ten times. The CDR3 nucleotides read TGTGCCAGCAGTTACTTGGTTTCGGGAAACACCATATATTTT. Protein: CASSYLVSGNTIYF. This rearrangement joins TRBV2 to TRBJ1-3; no definite D call. The CDR3 is 14 residues long. Trimming removed 5 bases from V and 4 bases from J, with 12 bases in between. Germline V gene data show CDR1 as SNHLY and CDR2 as FYNNEI. Supplemented by reference TRBV2 and TRBJ1-3, the full variable domain reads EPEVTQTPSHQVTQMGQEVILRCVPISNHLYFYWYRQILGQKVEFLVSFYNNEISEKSEIFDDQFSVERPDGSNFTLKIRSTKLEDSAMYFCASSYLVSGNTIYFGEGSWLTVV.

CDR3 residues: CAWRPGFSNQPQHF. The CDR3 coding sequence is TGTGCCTGGAGGCCAGGTTTTAGCAATCAGCCCCAGCATTTT. The rearrangement joins TRBV30 to TRBJ1-5; D unresolved. Germline loops: CDR1 GTSNPN, CDR2 SVGIG (reference sequence). CDR3 length: 14 amino acids. V lost 3 bases and J 0 bases, leaving 9 bases between the germline ends. Full variable domain (rest looked up from reference TRBV30 and TRBJ1-5): SQTIHQWPATLVQPVGSPLSLECTVEGTSNPNLYWYRQAAGRGLQLLFYSVGIGQISSEVPQNLSASRPQDRQFILSSKKLLLSDSGFYLCAWRPGFSNQPQHFGDGTRLSIL.

The chain links TRBV5-6 to TRBJ2-5; D gene uncertain. CDR1 is SGHDT, CDR2 YYEEEE, per germline. This CDR3 contains 15 residues. The V end lost 1 base, the J end lost 1 base, and 11 bases lay between the germline ends. CDR3 DNA sequence: TGTGCCAGCAGCTTGATTAGCAGATTCCAAGAGACCCAGTACTTC. Amino acids: CASSLISRFQETQYF.

V is TRBV6-1 and J is TRBJ2-7; TRBD1 might be the D (5 bases). CDR3 length equals 15 residues. V dropped 2 bases and J dropped 2 bases, with 13 bases sitting between them. CDR1 and CDR2 (germline): MNHNS, SASEGT. The CDR3 DNA reads TGTGCCAGCAGTGAATGGCAGGGTCCACCCTACGAGCAGTACTTC. Translating it yields CASSEWQGPPYEQYF.

This chain uses TRBV3-1 (or the pseudogene TRBV3-2) with TRBJ2-6; tentatively, D is TRBD2 (5 bases). The length of the CDR3 is 17 residues. CDR1 and CDR2 (germline): LGHDT, YNNKEL (reference sequence). Deletions cut 0 bases from V and 4 bases from J, with 13 bases between. CDR3 residues: CASSQDYKGGGANVLTF. The CDR3 bases are TGTGCCAGCAGCCAAGATTACAAAGGCGGGGGGGCCAACGTCCTGACTTTC.

This clone came up once. This chain connects TRBV19 to TRBJ1-6; the D gene is possibly TRBD1 (6 bases). Trimming took off 6 bases at V and 6 bases at J, with 9 bases between the two ends. Germline V CDR1 and CDR2: LNHDA, SQIVND (reference sequence). The CDR3 extends over 13 amino acids. As DNA, the CDR3 is TGTGCCAGTAGCAACAGGGTTAATTCACCCCTCCACTTT. It specifies CASSNRVNSPLHF. Complete variable domain (other parts from reference TRBV19 and TRBJ1-6): DGGITQSPKYLFRKEGQNVTLSCEQNLNHDAMYWYRQDPGQGLRLIYYSQIVNDFQKGDIAEGYSVSREKKESFPLTVTSAQKNPTAFYLCASSNRVNSPLHFGNGTRLTVT.

J is TRBJ2-7 and V is TRBV11-2, with D possibly matching TRBD1 (6 bases). V gave up 1 base and J gave up 2 bases, with 12 bases separating them. The CDR3 runs to 15 residues. Germline CDR1 is SGHAT and CDR2 is FQNNGV. Here the CDR3 reads CASSLGVAGAYEQYF. CDR3 nucleotide sequence: TGTGCCAGCAGCTTAGGTGTTGCAGGGGCCTACGAGCAGTACTTC.

This clone was counted between two and nine times. The chain joins TRBV19 to TRBJ2-7, with a weak D call TRBD1 (6 bases). The CDR3 runs 14 residues. Trimming shortened V by 0 bases and J by 5 bases, and 11 bases separated the two germline ends. The V gene's germline CDR1 is LNHDA and CDR2 SQIVND (reference sequence). The CDR3 loop reads CASSIDITGNEQYF. As DNA, the CDR3 is TGTGCCAGTAGTATAGATATAACAGGGAACGAGCAGTACTTC.

V gene TRBV5-8 combines with J gene TRBJ1-5; 8 bases agree with TRBD1. The length of the CDR3 is 15 residues. J gave up 2 bases and V 2 bases, and 3 bases lay outside the gene matches. Germline CDR1 is SGHTS and CDR2 is YDEGEE. As DNA, the CDR3 is TGTGCCAGCAGCTTAGGACAGGGTGGCAATCAGCCCCAGCATTTT. Protein product: CASSLGQGGNQPQHF. The full variable domain, completed using reference TRBV5-8 and TRBJ1-5, is EAGVTQSPTHLIKTRGQQATLRCSPISGHTSVYWYQQALGLGLQFLLWYDEGEERNRGNFPPRFSGRQFPNYSSELNVNALELEDSALYLCASSLGQGGNQPQHFGDGTRLSIL.

This clone was recorded once. The chain links TRBV4-2 to TRBJ2-3, with D maybe TRBD2 (7 bases). There are 16 residues in the CDR3. Germline CDR1 is LGHNA and CDR2 is YNFKEQ. The V gene lost 0 bases and the J gene lost 4 bases, with 14 bases spanning the gap. The CDR3 sequence: CASSQDRGGASDTQYF. The CDR3 coding sequence is TGTGCCAGCAGCCAAGATCGAGGGGGGGCCTCAGATACGCAGTATTTT.

The chain has TRBV10-3 and TRBJ2-2; TRBD1 matches 10 bases. The CDR3 covers 16 residues. The V and J ends lost 8 bases and 5 bases, in that order; junction bases with no gene match: 11. The germline gives CDR1 ENHRY, CDR2 SYGVKD. The CDR3, as DNA: TGTGCCATCGATGGATCCGGGACAGGGGTAACCGGGGAGCTGTTTTTT. It is translated as CAIDGSGTGVTGELFF.

The V call is TRBV11-3, the J call TRBJ1-3; D gene uncertain. The germline V and J ends were trimmed by 4 bases and 3 bases, with 16 bases remaining between them. Germline V CDR1 and CDR2: SGHNT, YENEEA. The CDR3 runs to 16 residues. The CDR3 DNA reads TGTGCCAGCAGCTCCCCCCAAGACTCGGTTGGAAACACCATATATTTT. Its protein product is CASSSPQDSVGNTIYF. Full variable domain (outside the CDR3, taken from reference TRBV11-3 and TRBJ1-3): EAGVVQSPRYKIIEKKQPVAFWCNPISGHNTLYWYLQNLGQGPELLIRYENEEAVDDSQLPKDRFSAERLKGVDSTLKIQPAELGDSAVYLCASSSPQDSVGNTIYFGEGSWLTVV.

The chain uses TRBV5-1 and TRBJ2-5; D is possibly TRBD2 (5 bases). Looked up from germline, CDR1 is SGHRS and CDR2 is YFSETQ. The CDR3 length is 15 residues. Trimming pared 3 bases from V and 1 base from J, leaving 13 bases between. The CDR3 DNA reads as TGCGCCAGCAGCTCCAAATCGGGATTCCAAGAGACCCAGTACTTC. As protein: CASSSKSGFQETQYF.

The V and J genes are TRBV6-6 and TRBJ2-3, with TRBD2 identical over 10 bases. CDR1 is MNHNY and CDR2 is SVGAGI in the germline V gene (reference sequence). This CDR3 spans 14 amino acids. CDR3 in DNA: TGTGCTACGTCGGAGCGGGGGGGCCCAGATACGCAGTATTTT. Encoded protein: CATSERGGPDTQYF.

The chain combines TRBV5-6 with TRBJ2-7; 7 bases fit TRBD2. In germline, CDR1 is SGHDT, CDR2 YYEEEE. V lost 4 bases, J lost 7 bases, and 14 bases stayed unmatched. The CDR3 has 15 amino acids. CDR3 sequence (DNA): TGTGCCAGCAGCGCGACGGGCCACAGGACTAGGGAGCAGTACTTC. Its protein product is CASSATGHRTREQYF.

The CDR3 bases are TGTGCCAGCTCAACCGGGACTAGCGGGGGGCCTCAAAACATTCAGTACTTC. Protein product: CASSTGTSGGPQNIQYF. The chain uses TRBV18 and TRBJ2-4; 15 bases align to TRBD2. V was pared by 5 bases and J by 5 bases, with 7 bases of the junction left unmatched. CDR1 is KGHSH, CDR2 LQKENI, per germline. The CDR3 totals 17 residues.

The genes are TRBV28 and TRBJ1-1; unclear D gene. This CDR3 region has 12 residues. CDR1 is MDHEN and CDR2 is SYDVKM in the germline V gene. Trimming left V 8 bases short and J 4 bases short, with 11 bases between. The CDR3 sequence is CASGSRSTEAFF. The CDR3 nucleotides read TGTGCCAGCGGTAGTCGGAGCACTGAAGCTTTCTTT.

This clone was seen a few times. The chain joins TRBV2 to TRBJ2-5; weak D call: TRBD2 (5 bases). This CDR3 is 15 amino acids long. Germline values: CDR1 SNHLY, CDR2 FYNNEI. The V end lost 5 bases, the J end lost 1 base, and 14 bases lay between the germline ends. CDR3: CASSPEWTAQETQYF. CDR3 DNA sequence: TGTGCCAGCAGTCCCGAGTGGACTGCCCAAGAGACCCAGTACTTC.